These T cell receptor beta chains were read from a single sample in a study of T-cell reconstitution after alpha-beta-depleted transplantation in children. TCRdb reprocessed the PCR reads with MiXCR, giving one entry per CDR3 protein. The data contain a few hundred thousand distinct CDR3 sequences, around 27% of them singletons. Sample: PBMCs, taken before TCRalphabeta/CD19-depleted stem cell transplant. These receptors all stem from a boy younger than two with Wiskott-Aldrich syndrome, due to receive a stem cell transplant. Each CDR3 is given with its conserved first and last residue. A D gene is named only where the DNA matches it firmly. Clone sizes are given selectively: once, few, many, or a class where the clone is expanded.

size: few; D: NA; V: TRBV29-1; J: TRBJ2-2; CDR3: CSVGGPGDTGELFF; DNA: TGCAGCGTGGGGGGTCCAGGGGACACCGGGGAGCTGTTTTTT
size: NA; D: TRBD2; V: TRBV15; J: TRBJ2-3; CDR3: CATSRPPGLAGVTDTQYF; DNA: TGTGCCACCAGCAGGCCTCCGGGACTAGCGGGAGTCACAGATACGCAGTATTTT
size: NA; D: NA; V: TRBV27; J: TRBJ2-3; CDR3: CASSLGGGDFTDTQYF; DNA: TGTGCCAGCAGTTTAGGGGGCGGGGACTTCACAGATACGCAGTATTTT
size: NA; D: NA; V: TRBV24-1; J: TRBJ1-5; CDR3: CATSETPSVRPQHF; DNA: TGTGCCACCAGTGAAACCCCCAGCGTGCGGCCCCAGCATTTT
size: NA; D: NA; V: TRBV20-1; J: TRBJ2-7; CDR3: CSARSRLQEGEQYF; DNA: TGCAGTGCTAGATCCCGCCTTCAAGAGGGTGAGCAGTACTTC
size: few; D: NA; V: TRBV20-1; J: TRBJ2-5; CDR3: CSASQGTQETQYF; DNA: TGCAGTGCCTCACAGGGTACTCAAGAGACCCAGTACTTC
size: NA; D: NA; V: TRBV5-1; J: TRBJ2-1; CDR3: CASSRGLGSRSDEQFF; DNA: TGCGCCAGCAGCAGGGGGTTAGGATCCCGAAGCGATGAGCAGTTCTTC
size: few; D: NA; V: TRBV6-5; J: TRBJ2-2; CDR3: CASSWTGNTGELFF; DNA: TGTGCCAGCAGTTGGACTGGGAACACCGGGGAGCTGTTTTTT
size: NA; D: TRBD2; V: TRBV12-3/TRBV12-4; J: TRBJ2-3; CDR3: CTTGLADTDTQYF; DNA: TGCACCACGGGACTAGCAGACACAGATACGCAGTATTTT
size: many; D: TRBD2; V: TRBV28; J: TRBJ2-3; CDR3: CASSPGLAGLTDTQYF; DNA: TGCGCCAGCAGCCCGGGACTAGCGGGGCTCACAGATACGCAGTATTTT
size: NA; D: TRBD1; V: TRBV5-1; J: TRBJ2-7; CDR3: CASSREQGANEQYF; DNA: TGCGCCAGCAGCAGGGAACAGGGGGCTAACGAGCAGTACTTC
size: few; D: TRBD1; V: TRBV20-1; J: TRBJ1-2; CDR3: CSMGQLNYGYTF; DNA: TGCAGTATGGGACAGTTAAACTATGGCTACACCTTC
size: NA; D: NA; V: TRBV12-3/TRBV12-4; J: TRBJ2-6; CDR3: CASSLVSAGANVLTF; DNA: TGTGCCAGCAGTTTAGTTTCGGCTGGGGCCAACGTCCTGACTTTC
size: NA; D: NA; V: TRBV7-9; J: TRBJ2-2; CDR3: CASTLLASNTGELFF; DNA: TGTGCCAGCACCCTTTTGGCATCGAACACCGGGGAGCTGTTTTTT
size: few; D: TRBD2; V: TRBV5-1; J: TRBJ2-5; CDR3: CASSFGTSGGDAETQYF; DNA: TGCGCCAGCAGCTTCGGGACTAGCGGAGGGGATGCGGAGACCCAGTACTTC
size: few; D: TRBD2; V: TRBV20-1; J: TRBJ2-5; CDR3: CSATSGPQETQYF; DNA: TGCAGTGCCACTAGCGGGCCTCAAGAGACCCAGTACTTC
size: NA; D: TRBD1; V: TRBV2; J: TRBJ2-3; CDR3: CASSDRGPGTDTQYF; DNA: TGTGCCAGCAGTGACAGGGGGCCCGGCACAGATACGCAGTATTTT
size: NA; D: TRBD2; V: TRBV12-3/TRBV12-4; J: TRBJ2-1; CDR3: CASSLGGTSLDEQFF; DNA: TGTGCCAGCAGTTTAGGAGGGACTAGCTTGGATGAGCAGTTCTTC
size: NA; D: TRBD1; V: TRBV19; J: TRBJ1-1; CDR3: CASSARDRGRNTEAFF; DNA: TGTGCCAGTAGTGCCCGGGACAGAGGGAGAAACACTGAAGCTTTCTTT
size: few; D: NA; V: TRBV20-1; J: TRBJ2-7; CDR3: CSARAGTSAYEQYF; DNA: TGCAGTGCTAGAGCGGGGACTTCCGCTTACGAGCAGTACTTC
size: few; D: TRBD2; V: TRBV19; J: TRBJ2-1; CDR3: CASSIAASGVSSYNEQFF; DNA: TGTGCCAGTAGTATAGCGGCTAGCGGTGTCTCCTCCTACAATGAGCAGTTCTTC
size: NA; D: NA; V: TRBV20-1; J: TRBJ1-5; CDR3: CSAKQASSGLRNQPQHF; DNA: TGCAGTGCTAAACAAGCGTCGTCGGGCTTACGAAATCAGCCCCAGCATTTT
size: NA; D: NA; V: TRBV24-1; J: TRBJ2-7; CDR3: CATSAGGAFNNEQYF; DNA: TGTGCCACCAGTGCGGGGGGCGCCTTCAATAACGAGCAGTACTTC
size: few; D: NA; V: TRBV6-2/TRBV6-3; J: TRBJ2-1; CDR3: CASSYSLAPSSYNEQFF; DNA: TGTGCCAGCAGTTACTCCTTAGCCCCAAGCTCCTACAATGAGCAGTTCTTC
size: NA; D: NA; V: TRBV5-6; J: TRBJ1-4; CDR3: CASSSAGAREKLFF; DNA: TGTGCCAGCAGCTCTGCAGGGGCTCGGGAAAAACTGTTTTTT
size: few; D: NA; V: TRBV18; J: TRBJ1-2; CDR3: CASSTANYGYTF; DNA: TGTGCCAGCTCAACAGCAAACTATGGCTACACCTTC
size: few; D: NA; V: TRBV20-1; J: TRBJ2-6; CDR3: CRGERTVCSGANVLTF; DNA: TGCAGGGGGGAAAGGACAGTTTGCTCTGGGGCCAACGTCCTGACTTTC
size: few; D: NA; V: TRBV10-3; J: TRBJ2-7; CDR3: CAISGGNSYEQYF; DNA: TGTGCCATCAGTGGCGGAAATTCCTACGAGCAGTACTTC
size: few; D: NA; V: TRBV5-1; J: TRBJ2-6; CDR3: CASSSSLLGSGANVLTF; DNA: TGCGCCAGCAGCTCCAGCCTTTTGGGCTCTGGGGCCAACGTCCTGACTTTC
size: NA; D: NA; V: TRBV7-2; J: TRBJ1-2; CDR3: CASSLSESQVLGYTF; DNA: TGTGCCAGCAGCTTATCTGAATCTCAGGTCTTGGGCTACACCTTC
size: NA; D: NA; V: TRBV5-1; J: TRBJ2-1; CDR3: CASSLKGIGQWAEQFF; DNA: TGCGCCAGCAGCTTGAAGGGTATTGGGCAATGGGCTGAGCAGTTCTTC
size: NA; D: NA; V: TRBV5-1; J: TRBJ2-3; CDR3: CASSFLWACEQYF; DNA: TGCGCCAGCAGCTTCCTCTGGGCCTGTGAGCAGTATTTT
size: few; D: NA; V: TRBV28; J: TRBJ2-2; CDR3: CASSVASFNTGELFF; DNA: TGTGCCAGCAGTGTGGCTAGCTTCAACACCGGGGAGCTGTTTTTT
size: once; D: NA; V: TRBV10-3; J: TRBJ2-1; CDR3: CAISESGLLSYNEQFF; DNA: TGTGCCATCAGTGAGTCGGGACTCCTATCCTACAATGAGCAGTTCTTC
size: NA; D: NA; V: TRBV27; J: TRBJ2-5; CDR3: CASSRSPSGQETQYF; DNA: TGTGCCAGCAGCCGAAGCCCTAGTGGACAAGAGACCCAGTACTTC
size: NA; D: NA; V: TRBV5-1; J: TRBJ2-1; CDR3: CASRRPVMRDNEQFF; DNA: TGCGCCAGCAGACGACCCGTCATGAGGGACAATGAGCAGTTCTTC
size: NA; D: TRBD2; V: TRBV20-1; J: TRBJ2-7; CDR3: CSARGAGVEEQYF; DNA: TGCAGTGCTAGAGGGGCGGGAGTGGAAGAGCAGTACTTC
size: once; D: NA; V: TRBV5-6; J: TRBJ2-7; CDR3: CASSSRTRPYEQYF; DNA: TGTGCCAGCAGCTCCAGGACAAGGCCCTACGAGCAGTACTTC
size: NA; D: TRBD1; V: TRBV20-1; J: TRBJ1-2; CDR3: CSASTPGTANYGYTF; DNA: TGCAGTGCTAGTACTCCCGGGACAGCTAACTATGGCTACACCTTC
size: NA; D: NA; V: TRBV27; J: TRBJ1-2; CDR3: CASSPLRVGFNYGYTF; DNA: TGTGCCAGCAGTCCCCTAAGGGTGGGGTTTAACTATGGCTACACCTTC
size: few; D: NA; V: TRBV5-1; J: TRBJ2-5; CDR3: CASSLFTSEETQYF; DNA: TGCGCCAGCAGCTTGTTTACTAGTGAAGAGACCCAGTACTTC
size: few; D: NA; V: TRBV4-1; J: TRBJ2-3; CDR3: CASSQGGASDTQYF; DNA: TGCGCCAGCAGCCAAGGGGGCGCATCCGATACGCAGTATTTT
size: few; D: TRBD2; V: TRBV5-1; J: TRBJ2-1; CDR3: CASSHRGRPPYNEQFF; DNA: TGCGCCAGCAGCCACCGCGGGAGACCTCCCTACAATGAGCAGTTCTTC
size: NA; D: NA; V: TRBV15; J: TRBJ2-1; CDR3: CATSGDYLHEQFF; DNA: TGTGCCACCAGCGGTGACTACCTCCATGAGCAGTTCTTC
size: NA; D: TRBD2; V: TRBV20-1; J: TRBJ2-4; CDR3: CCASPLAEPFKNIQYF; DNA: TGCTGTGCTAGCCCACTAGCGGAACCCTTCAAAAACATTCAGTACTTC
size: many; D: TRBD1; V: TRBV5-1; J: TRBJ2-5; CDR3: CASSHRGETQYF; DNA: TGCGCCAGCAGTCACAGGGGAGAGACCCAGTACTTC
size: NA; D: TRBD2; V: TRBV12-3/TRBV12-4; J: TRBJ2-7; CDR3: CASSTSGGSYEQYF; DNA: TGTGCCAGCAGTACTAGCGGGGGCTCCTACGAGCAGTACTTC
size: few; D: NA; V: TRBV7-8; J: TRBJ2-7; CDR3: CASSLVGLYEQYF; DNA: TGTGCCAGCAGCTTAGTGGGCCTCTACGAGCAGTACTTC